The rows below give T cell receptor beta chains drawn from one sample of a study of HIV-infected children after antiretroviral therapy interruption. TCRdb called the 3' RACE reads again in MiXCR, with one record for every CDR3 protein. The sample carries 40,000 to 55,000 distinct CDR3 sequences, roughly 4.5% recorded once. The source was CD45RA+ CD4+ T cells from PBMCs, pooled from several time points, collected from a donor given antiretroviral therapy, either interrupted or continuous. These receptors all come from a pool of human donors with HIV. Each CDR3 is given with its conserved first and last residue. A D gene is named only where the DNA matches it firmly. Clone size is given for some rows only: seen once, a few or many times, or a class if the clone is expanded.

D	size	V	J	CDR3	DNA
.	many	TRBV27	TRBJ1-6	CASRRASPPLHF	TGTGCCAGCAGGAGGGCATCTCCTCCCCTCCACTTT
.	few	TRBV19	TRBJ2-1	CASSKGPMGYNEQFF	TGTGCCAGTAGTAAAGGGCCAATGGGGTACAATGAGCAGTTCTTC
TRBD1	.	TRBV4-2	TRBJ2-7	CASSVRDRGPYEQYF	TGTGCCAGCAGCGTCCGGGACAGGGGGCCCTACGAGCAGTACTTC
.	many	TRBV5-4	TRBJ1-2	CASSLRGVSNYGYTF	TGTGCCAGCAGCTTGAGGGGCGTCTCAAACTATGGCTACACCTTC
.	many	TRBV20-1	TRBJ1-4	CSARDRPSTNEKLFF	TGCAGTGCTAGGGACAGACCGTCAACTAATGAAAAACTGTTTTTT
TRBD1	medium-sized	TRBV3-1	TRBJ1-2	CASSQDGRGYGYTF	TGTGCCAGCAGCCAAGATGGCAGGGGGTATGGCTACACCTTC
TRBD2	many	TRBV5-1	TRBJ2-1	CASSSPGLAGVSEQFF	TGCGCCAGCAGCTCCCCGGGACTAGCGGGGGTCAGTGAGCAGTTCTTC
TRBD2	many	TRBV5-1	TRBJ2-1	CASSLGGGAKEQFF	TGCGCCAGCAGCTTGGGCGGGGGGGCTAAGGAGCAGTTCTTC
.	many	TRBV7-3	TRBJ2-6	CASSPSTGANVLTF	TGTGCCAGCAGCCCATCGACTGGGGCCAACGTCCTGACTTTC
.	many	TRBV9	TRBJ1-5	CASSVGQGGNNQPQHF	TGTGCCAGCAGCGTAGGGCAGGGTGGCAACAATCAGCCCCAGCATTTT
TRBD1	many	TRBV6-6	TRBJ1-1	CASKQGAGGTEAFF	TGTGCCAGCAAACAGGGGGCAGGGGGCACTGAAGCTTTCTTT
.	many	TRBV3-1	TRBJ1-4	CASSHPRAEGEKLFF	TGTGCCAGCAGCCACCCCCGGGCGGAGGGCGAAAAACTGTTTTTT
.	many	TRBV18	TRBJ2-3	CASSQVPDTQYF	TGTGCCAGCTCCCAAGTTCCGGATACGCAGTATTTT
.	.	TRBV12-3/TRBV12-4	TRBJ2-1	CASTVSRGYDEQFF	TGTGCCAGTACAGTTTCCCGAGGTTATGATGAGCAGTTCTTC
.	few	TRBV6-5	TRBJ2-2	CASSSGQNTGELFF	TGTGCCAGCAGCTCGGGACAAAACACCGGGGAGCTGTTTTTT
.	many	TRBV5-1	TRBJ1-1	CASSLGRNTEAFF	TGCGCCAGCAGCTTAGGACGGAACACTGAAGCTTTCTTT
TRBD1	.	TRBV6-6	TRBJ2-1	CASAPGTGGNEQFF	TGTGCCAGCGCCCCCGGGACAGGGGGAAATGAGCAGTTCTTC
.	many	TRBV7-9	TRBJ1-1	CASSLALAGEDTEAFF	TGTGCCAGCAGCTTAGCGCTCGCTGGGGAGGACACTGAAGCTTTCTTT
.	many	TRBV20-1	TRBJ1-6	CSARDRPNNSPLHF	TGCAGTGCTAGAGACAGGCCTAATAATTCACCCCTCCACTTT
.	many	TRBV4-2	TRBJ2-5	CASSQDWRQETQYF	TGTGCCAGCAGCCAAGACTGGAGGCAAGAGACCCAGTACTTC
.	.	TRBV11-2	TRBJ2-5	CASSFNARGSQYF	TGTGCCAGCAGCTTTAATGCCCGGGGGAGCCAGTACTTC
TRBD1	few	TRBV10-3	TRBJ2-1	CAIRSTGEVYNEQFF	TGTGCCATCAGGTCGACAGGGGAGGTCTACAATGAGCAGTTCTTC
.	few	TRBV12-3/TRBV12-4	TRBJ2-1	CASSLRGDPNEQFF	TGTGCCAGCAGTTTAAGGGGGGACCCCAATGAGCAGTTCTTC
.	many	TRBV18	TRBJ1-5	CASSEKGGVGNQPQHF	TGTGCCAGCTCAGAGAAGGGTGGGGTGGGCAATCAGCCCCAGCATTTT
TRBD1	many	TRBV20-1	TRBJ1-1	CSARKGAGIANTEAFF	TGCAGTGCTAGGAAGGGGGCAGGTATTGCGAACACTGAAGCTTTCTTT
.	many	TRBV3-1	TRBJ2-3	CASSQKVRADTQYF	TGTGCCAGCAGCCAAAAGGTTCGGGCAGATACGCAGTATTTT
.	many	TRBV28	TRBJ2-7	CASSQLSVVYEQYF	TGTGCCAGCAGTCAGTTATCTGTGGTTTACGAGCAGTACTTC
.	many	TRBV20-1	TRBJ2-1	CSAIRGGPYNEQFF	TGCAGTGCGATTCGCGGGGGCCCCTACAATGAGCAGTTCTTC
.	many	TRBV12-3/TRBV12-4	TRBJ1-2	CASSLADSHGYTF	TGTGCCAGCAGTTTAGCGGATAGCCATGGCTACACCTTC
.	many	TRBV20-1	TRBJ2-7	CSASGGFSYEQYF	TGCAGTGCTAGCGGAGGCTTTTCCTACGAGCAGTACTTC
.	many	TRBV6-5	TRBJ2-5	CASSYNRDSETQYF	TGTGCCAGCAGTTATAACAGGGATTCAGAGACCCAGTACTTC
.	many	TRBV12-3/TRBV12-4	TRBJ2-1	CASLGGWEQFF	TGTGCCAGCTTGGGGGGTTGGGAGCAGTTCTTC
.	many	TRBV2	TRBJ2-3	CASTYDRADTQYF	TGTGCCAGCACCTACGACCGGGCAGATACGCAGTATTTT
.	many	TRBV12-3/TRBV12-4	TRBJ1-2	CASSLRDTLYTF	TGTGCCAGCAGTTTGCGGGACACCCTGTACACCTTC
.	many	TRBV7-1	TRBJ2-7	CASSSPPNHGGPSYEQYF	TGTGCCAGCAGCTCCCCCCCTAACCACGGGGGGCCCTCCTACGAGCAGTACTTC
.	few	TRBV3-1	TRBJ1-1	CASSQGSGNTEAFF	TGTGCCAGCAGCCAAGGGTCGGGAAACACTGAAGCTTTCTTT
.	many	TRBV20-1	TRBJ1-3	CSARDTGNTIYF	TGCAGTGCTAGAGATACTGGAAACACCATATATTTT
.	few	TRBV30	TRBJ1-1	CAWNQGLRTKAFF	TGTGCCTGGAATCAGGGACTCCGAACCAAAGCTTTCTTT
.	.	TRBV5-1	TRBJ2-1	CASSLGQQVNEQFF	TGCGCCAGCAGCTTGGGCCAGCAGGTCAATGAGCAGTTCTTC
TRBD2	.	TRBV24-1	TRBJ2-3	CATSSPTSGGSKRTDTQYF	TGTGCCACCTCGAGTCCCACTAGCGGGGGGTCAAAACGCACAGATACGCAGTATTTT
TRBD2	many	TRBV28	TRBJ2-1	CASSLAGLAGHNEQFF	TGTGCCAGCAGCCTTGCCGGACTAGCGGGACACAATGAGCAGTTCTTC
TRBD1	many	TRBV12-3/TRBV12-4	TRBJ1-2	CASTPGGQTKYTF	TGTGCCAGCACCCCCGGGGGACAGACTAAGTACACCTTC
.	many	TRBV2	TRBJ1-5	CASSDTGRRQPQHF	TGTGCCAGCAGTGACACAGGGAGACGTCAGCCCCAGCATTTT
.	many	TRBV5-1	TRBJ1-1	CASSFEGPNTEAFF	TGCGCCAGCAGCTTCGAGGGGCCGAACACTGAAGCTTTCTTT
.	few	TRBV5-1	TRBJ2-7	CASSLGRDGYEQYF	TGCGCCAGCAGCTTAGGGCGGGACGGCTACGAGCAGTACTTC
.	.	TRBV7-9	TRBJ1-4	CASRPLGGPSTNEKLFF	TGTGCCAGCAGACCCCTCGGGGGACCTTCAACTAATGAAAAACTGTTTTTT
.	many	TRBV3-1	TRBJ2-3	CASSRGAPDTQYF	TGTGCCAGCAGCCGAGGGGCCCCAGATACGCAGTATTTT
.	many	TRBV4-1	TRBJ2-7	CASSLPGMSHEQYF	TGCGCCAGCAGCCTTCCGGGGATGAGCCACGAGCAGTACTTC
.	many	TRBV18	TRBJ2-7	CASSPQRAGEQYF	TGTGCCAGCTCACCACAGAGGGCCGGGGAGCAGTACTTC
.	many	TRBV19	TRBJ2-6	CASSMWGSGANVLTF	TGTGCCAGTAGTATGTGGGGGTCTGGGGCCAACGTCCTGACTTTC
TRBD2	many	TRBV7-2	TRBJ2-1	CASSSPARTSKVNEQFF	TGTGCCAGCAGCTCGCCGGCCAGGACTAGTAAAGTAAATGAGCAGTTCTTC
TRBD2	many	TRBV20-1	TRBJ2-5	CSAVTSLTSSQYF	TGCAGTGCTGTGACTAGCTTAACATCTTCCCAGTACTTC
TRBD2	.	TRBV20-1	TRBJ2-5	CSARVVSGGFPETQYF	TGCAGTGCTAGGGTGGTTAGCGGGGGGTTCCCAGAGACCCAGTACTTC
.	many	TRBV18	TRBJ2-1	CASSPDEYNEQFF	TGTGCCAGCTCACCGGACGAATACAATGAGCAGTTCTTC
TRBD1	many	TRBV23-1	TRBJ2-3	CASSQSRARGITDTQYF	TGCGCCAGCAGTCAATCGAGGGCCAGGGGGATAACAGATACGCAGTATTTT
TRBD2	many	TRBV28	TRBJ2-7	CASSLSSSGGTPPSYEQYF	TGTGCCAGCAGCCTATCGTCTAGCGGGGGGACTCCACCCTCCTACGAGCAGTACTTC
.	many	TRBV28	TRBJ1-5	CASTISGQPQHF	TGTGCCAGCACTATCTCGGGGCAGCCCCAGCATTTT
TRBD2	many	TRBV11-1	TRBJ2-5	CASSSGGRQDTQYF	TGTGCCAGCAGTTCGGGGGGGCGCCAAGACACCCAGTACTTT
.	many	TRBV10-3	TRBJ1-1	CAMAPGGTEAFF	TGTGCCATGGCCCCCGGGGGCACTGAAGCTTTCTTT
TRBD1	many	TRBV4-1	TRBJ2-7	CASSHPGTGVYEQYF	TGCGCCAGCAGCCATCCCGGGACAGGAGTCTACGAGCAGTACTTC